The rows below give T cell receptor beta chains drawn from one sample of a study of control samples from healthy donors and cancer patients. Only in-frame clones appear in the TCRdb table, and some are missing; sequencing was by immunoSEQ multiplex PCR. The sample gives some 130,000 clones, over 85% of which show up once; approximately 6% is in the top ten. The source material was blood. Source of these receptors: a man aged 18-30 years in good health. CDR3s include the opening cysteine and the closing phenylalanine or tryptophan. A D gene is named only where the DNA matches it firmly. A row's size may be missing; if present it is once, few, many or a size class.

clone_size: .; d_call: .; j_call: TRBJ1-1; v_call: TRBV6-4; cdr3_length: 13; cdr3_aa: CASSSGANTEAFF; cdr3_nt: TGTGCCAGCAGTTCAGGGGCGAACACTGAAGCTTTCTTT
clone_size: .; d_call: .; j_call: TRBJ1-5; v_call: TRBV5-1; cdr3_length: 15; cdr3_aa: CASSKRPGGNQPQHF; cdr3_nt: TGCGCCAGCAGCAAAAGACCCGGGGGCAATCAGCCCCAGCATTTT
clone_size: .; d_call: TRBD1; j_call: TRBJ1-2; v_call: TRBV4-1; cdr3_length: 15; cdr3_aa: CASSHAGQGALGYTF; cdr3_nt: TGCGCCAGCAGCCACGCAGGACAGGGGGCGCTTGGCTACACCTTC
clone_size: .; d_call: .; j_call: TRBJ1-6; v_call: TRBV7-9; cdr3_length: 15; cdr3_aa: CASSTDRLNNSPLHF; cdr3_nt: TGTGCCAGCAGCACAGACAGACTCAATAATTCACCCCTCCACTTT
clone_size: .; d_call: TRBD2; j_call: TRBJ2-3; v_call: TRBV10-2; cdr3_length: 16; cdr3_aa: CASSGGLAGVTDTQYF; cdr3_nt: TGCGCCAGCAGTGGGGGACTAGCGGGAGTCACAGATACGCAGTATTTT
clone_size: .; d_call: TRBD1; j_call: TRBJ1-1; v_call: TRBV5-1; cdr3_length: 14; cdr3_aa: CASGRDRGNTEAFF; cdr3_nt: TGCGCCAGCGGTCGAGACAGGGGGAACACTGAAGCTTTCTTT
clone_size: .; d_call: TRBD1; j_call: TRBJ1-5; v_call: TRBV4-1; cdr3_length: 16; cdr3_aa: CASSEKKGASNQPQHF; cdr3_nt: TGCGCCAGCAGCGAAAAAAAGGGGGCGAGCAATCAGCCCCAGCATTTT
clone_size: .; d_call: .; j_call: TRBJ2-5; v_call: TRBV6-5; cdr3_length: 13; cdr3_aa: CASTFDRGETQYF; cdr3_nt: TGTGCCAGCACCTTCGACAGAGGAGAGACCCAGTACTTC
clone_size: .; d_call: TRBD2; j_call: TRBJ2-7; v_call: TRBV5-1; cdr3_length: 17; cdr3_aa: CASSLGGGASSSYEQYF; cdr3_nt: TGCGCCAGCAGCTTGGGCGGGGGGGCCTCAAGCTCCTACGAGCAGTACTTC
clone_size: .; d_call: TRBD1; j_call: TRBJ1-4; v_call: TRBV5-6; cdr3_length: 14; cdr3_aa: CASSLVGTGEKLFF; cdr3_nt: TGTGCCAGCAGCTTGGTAGGGACAGGAGAAAAACTGTTTTTT
clone_size: .; d_call: .; j_call: TRBJ1-1; v_call: TRBV19; cdr3_length: 15; cdr3_aa: CASSMGLGGVTEAFF; cdr3_nt: TGTGCCAGTAGTATGGGACTCGGGGGGGTCACTGAAGCTTTCTTT
clone_size: .; d_call: .; j_call: TRBJ1-1; v_call: TRBV6-6; cdr3_length: 12; cdr3_aa: CASSYRGVEAFF; cdr3_nt: TGTGCCAGCAGTTACCGGGGTGTTGAAGCTTTCTTT
clone_size: .; d_call: TRBD2; j_call: TRBJ2-2; v_call: TRBV9; cdr3_length: 16; cdr3_aa: CASSPGLAGYTGELFF; cdr3_nt: TGTGCCAGCAGCCCGGGACTAGCGGGGTACACCGGGGAGCTGTTTTTT
clone_size: .; d_call: TRBD2; j_call: TRBJ2-1; v_call: TRBV4-1; cdr3_length: 18; cdr3_aa: CASSQGLKKLAGANEQFF; cdr3_nt: TGCGCCAGCAGCCAAGGCCTCAAGAAACTAGCGGGGGCCAATGAGCAGTTCTTC
clone_size: .; d_call: .; j_call: TRBJ1-2; v_call: TRBV6-5; cdr3_length: 14; cdr3_aa: CASTSPTGFMGYTF; cdr3_nt: TGTGCCAGCACCTCACCTACAGGGTTTATGGGCTACACCTTC
clone_size: .; d_call: .; j_call: TRBJ2-7; v_call: TRBV10-2; cdr3_length: 16; cdr3_aa: CASSDGFGPTPYEQYF; cdr3_nt: TGCGCCAGCAGTGATGGGTTCGGCCCGACACCCTACGAGCAGTACTTC
clone_size: .; d_call: .; j_call: TRBJ1-6; v_call: TRBV9; cdr3_length: 11; cdr3_aa: CASGVDSPLHF; cdr3_nt: TGTGCCAGCGGGGTCGATTCACCCCTCCACTTT
clone_size: .; d_call: .; j_call: TRBJ2-5; v_call: TRBV19; cdr3_length: 15; cdr3_aa: CASSSVTAGGETQYF; cdr3_nt: TGTGCCAGTAGTAGTGTAACGGCAGGCGGGGAGACCCAGTACTTC
clone_size: .; d_call: .; j_call: TRBJ2-5; v_call: TRBV19; cdr3_length: 13; cdr3_aa: CASSKTPAETQYF; cdr3_nt: TGTGCCAGTAGCAAAACACCGGCGGAGACCCAGTACTTC
clone_size: .; d_call: .; j_call: TRBJ1-2; v_call: TRBV2; cdr3_length: 13; cdr3_aa: CASSEYPGRGYTF; cdr3_nt: TGTGCCAGCAGTGAATATCCTGGCCGGGGCTACACCTTC
clone_size: .; d_call: .; j_call: TRBJ1-1; v_call: TRBV5-1; cdr3_length: 12; cdr3_aa: CASSFGGTEAFF; cdr3_nt: TGCGCCAGCAGCTTCGGGGGGACTGAAGCTTTCTTT
clone_size: few; d_call: TRBD1; j_call: TRBJ2-7; v_call: TRBV2; cdr3_length: 14; cdr3_aa: CASSDNRGTYEQYF; cdr3_nt: TGTGCCAGCAGTGACAACAGGGGCACCTACGAGCAGTACTTC
clone_size: .; d_call: .; j_call: TRBJ1-2; v_call: TRBV6-6; cdr3_length: 14; cdr3_aa: CASSYTAPLRGYTF; cdr3_nt: TGTGCCAGCAGTTACACGGCACCCCTGAGGGGCTACACCTTC
clone_size: .; d_call: TRBD1; j_call: TRBJ1-1; v_call: TRBV9; cdr3_length: 18; cdr3_aa: CASSDKPGQKRENTEAFF; cdr3_nt: TGTGCCAGCAGCGATAAGCCGGGACAGAAAAGGGAAAACACTGAAGCTTTCTTT
clone_size: .; d_call: TRBD1; j_call: TRBJ1-2; v_call: TRBV4-2; cdr3_length: 16; cdr3_aa: CASSQPHRDSPNGYTF; cdr3_nt: TGTGCCAGCAGCCAACCTCACCGGGACAGCCCAAATGGCTACACCTTC
clone_size: .; d_call: .; j_call: TRBJ1-5; v_call: TRBV5-6; cdr3_length: 14; cdr3_aa: CASSLIGQNQPQHF; cdr3_nt: TGTGCCAGCAGCTTGATCGGACAAAATCAGCCCCAGCATTTT
clone_size: .; d_call: TRBD1; j_call: TRBJ1-6; v_call: TRBV5-1; cdr3_length: 17; cdr3_aa: CASSWGNEGQRNSPLHF; cdr3_nt: TGCGCCAGCAGCTGGGGGAATGAGGGACAGCGTAATTCACCCCTCCACTTT
clone_size: .; d_call: .; j_call: TRBJ1-1; v_call: TRBV12-5; cdr3_length: 13; cdr3_aa: CASGLTGNTEAFF; cdr3_nt: TGTGCTAGTGGTTTGACGGGTAACACTGAAGCTTTCTTT
clone_size: .; d_call: TRBD1; j_call: TRBJ1-2; v_call: TRBV7-9; cdr3_length: 12; cdr3_aa: CASSPGGVGYTF; cdr3_nt: TGTGCCAGCAGCCCAGGGGGGGTTGGCTACACCTTC
clone_size: .; d_call: .; j_call: TRBJ2-7; v_call: TRBV3-1/TRBV3-2; cdr3_length: 13; cdr3_aa: CASSQTELGGQYF; cdr3_nt: TGTGCCAGCAGCCAAACAGAACTGGGGGGGCAGTACTTC
clone_size: .; d_call: .; j_call: TRBJ1-1; v_call: TRBV29-1; cdr3_length: 16; cdr3_aa: CSVEGGHEDRATEAFF; cdr3_nt: TGCAGCGTTGAGGGGGGGCACGAGGATCGGGCCACTGAAGCTTTCTTT
clone_size: .; d_call: TRBD1; j_call: TRBJ1-2; v_call: TRBV19; cdr3_length: 15; cdr3_aa: CASSWTGQGNYGYTF; cdr3_nt: TGTGCCAGTAGTTGGACCGGACAGGGAAACTATGGCTACACCTTC
clone_size: .; d_call: TRBD1; j_call: TRBJ1-1; v_call: TRBV20-1; cdr3_length: 11; cdr3_aa: CSALGQTEAFF; cdr3_nt: TGCAGTGCCCTGGGACAGACTGAAGCTTTCTTT
clone_size: .; d_call: .; j_call: TRBJ1-1; v_call: TRBV3-1/TRBV3-2; cdr3_length: 14; cdr3_aa: CASSQGGGYTEAFF; cdr3_nt: TGTGCCAGCAGCCAAGGGGGGGGGTACACTGAAGCTTTCTTT
clone_size: .; d_call: TRBD1; j_call: TRBJ1-2; v_call: TRBV23-1; cdr3_length: 19; cdr3_aa: CASSQSLGSEGTGDAGYTF; cdr3_nt: TGCGCCAGCAGTCAATCGTTAGGAAGTGAGGGGACAGGGGATGCGGGCTACACCTTC
clone_size: .; d_call: TRBD2; j_call: TRBJ2-3; v_call: TRBV7-9; cdr3_length: 13; cdr3_aa: CASSPGGIDTQYF; cdr3_nt: TGTGCCAGCAGTCCGGGGGGTATAGATACGCAGTATTTT
clone_size: .; d_call: TRBD2; j_call: TRBJ2-3; v_call: TRBV6-6; cdr3_length: 14; cdr3_aa: CASSYRGGSDTQYF; cdr3_nt: TGTGCCAGCAGTTACCGCGGGGGGAGTGATACGCAGTATTTT
clone_size: .; d_call: TRBD2; j_call: TRBJ2-5; v_call: TRBV7-2; cdr3_length: 14; cdr3_aa: CASSPGLGEETQYF; cdr3_nt: TGTGCCAGCAGCCCGGGACTAGGGGAAGAGACCCAGTACTTC
clone_size: .; d_call: .; j_call: TRBJ1-1; v_call: TRBV6-5; cdr3_length: 14; cdr3_aa: CASRTKSYWAEAFF; cdr3_nt: TGTGCCAGCAGGACAAAAAGTTATTGGGCTGAAGCTTTCTTT
clone_size: .; d_call: .; j_call: TRBJ1-5; v_call: TRBV19; cdr3_length: 15; cdr3_aa: CASSIKRGGNQPQHF; cdr3_nt: TGTGCCAGTAGTATCAAAAGGGGTGGCAATCAGCCCCAGCATTTT
clone_size: few; d_call: .; j_call: TRBJ1-1; v_call: TRBV25-1; cdr3_length: 13; cdr3_aa: CASSEGGTTEAFF; cdr3_nt: TGTGCCAGCAGTGAAGGGGGGACCACTGAAGCTTTCTTT
clone_size: once; d_call: .; j_call: TRBJ1-1; v_call: TRBV5-1; cdr3_length: 16; cdr3_aa: CASSLATGSMNTEAFF; cdr3_nt: TGCGCCAGCAGCTTGGCTACAGGATCCATGAACACTGAAGCTTTCTTT
clone_size: .; d_call: .; j_call: TRBJ1-6; v_call: TRBV15; cdr3_length: 12; cdr3_aa: CATSIVNSPLHF; cdr3_nt: TGTGCCACCAGCATCGTTAATTCACCCCTCCACTTT
clone_size: .; d_call: TRBD1; j_call: TRBJ2-5; v_call: TRBV11-3; cdr3_length: 13; cdr3_aa: CASSPTGGETQYF; cdr3_nt: TGTGCCAGCAGCCCCACAGGGGGCGAGACCCAGTACTTC
clone_size: .; d_call: .; j_call: TRBJ1-6; v_call: TRBV6-5; cdr3_length: 14; cdr3_aa: CATQGNSYNSPLHF; cdr3_nt: TGTGCCACCCAGGGAAATAGCTATAATTCACCCCTCCACTTT
clone_size: .; d_call: .; j_call: TRBJ1-2; v_call: TRBV7-6; cdr3_length: 16; cdr3_aa: CASSSAPGQGSYGYTF; cdr3_nt: TGTGCCAGCAGCTCAGCCCCAGGCCAGGGGAGCTATGGCTACACCTTC
clone_size: .; d_call: TRBD1; j_call: TRBJ1-6; v_call: TRBV19; cdr3_length: 16; cdr3_aa: CASSIYRDRYNSPLHF; cdr3_nt: TGTGCCAGTAGTATATACCGGGACAGATACAATTCACCCCTCCACTTT
clone_size: .; d_call: .; j_call: TRBJ2-3; v_call: TRBV3-1/TRBV3-2; cdr3_length: 17; cdr3_aa: CASSQDFNRGLTDTQYF; cdr3_nt: TGTGCCAGCAGCCAAGATTTTAACCGGGGCCTCACAGATACGCAGTATTTT
clone_size: .; d_call: .; j_call: TRBJ1-2; v_call: TRBV5-6; cdr3_length: 14; cdr3_aa: CASSLVRVAWGYTF; cdr3_nt: TGTGCCAGCAGCTTGGTTAGGGTTGCGTGGGGCTACACCTTC
clone_size: .; d_call: TRBD1; j_call: TRBJ2-7; v_call: TRBV2; cdr3_length: 13; cdr3_aa: CASSGQGAYEQYF; cdr3_nt: TGTGCCAGCAGTGGGCAGGGGGCGTACGAGCAGTACTTC
clone_size: .; d_call: TRBD2; j_call: TRBJ2-2; v_call: TRBV2; cdr3_length: 17; cdr3_aa: CASRNGLAGGNTGELFF; cdr3_nt: TGTGCCAGCAGGAACGGACTAGCGGGGGGTAACACCGGGGAGCTGTTTTTT
clone_size: .; d_call: .; j_call: TRBJ1-5; v_call: TRBV9; cdr3_length: 16; cdr3_aa: CASSVPQGNVNQPQHF; cdr3_nt: TGTGCCAGCAGCGTACCGCAGGGTAACGTCAATCAGCCCCAGCATTTT